These T cell receptor beta chains were read from a single sample in a study of blood T cells in healthy people across ages. Using its own MiXCR run on the 5' RACE reads, TCRdb lists one record per CDR3 protein. Of more than 1,000,000 distinct CDR3 sequences in the sample, roughly a quarter are singletons; the top ten hold about 0.72%. The same data also went into a second study, on T cells of mothers and their children.

The sequenced material came from blood. The receptors here all came from a girl aged 2-10 years in good health. Each CDR3 is given with its conserved first and last residue. D genes are given only for firm matches. Size values are once, few and many counts, or a class for expanded clones, and some rows have none.

TRBJ2-1,TRBV29-1,few,.,CSVSNSYNEQFF,TGCAGCGTTTCAAACTCCTACAATGAGCAGTTCTTC
TRBJ2-7,TRBV4-1,few,.,CASSQDEGGGAEQYF,TGCGCCAGCAGCCAAGATGAAGGAGGGGGCGCCGAGCAGTACTTC
TRBJ2-7,TRBV2,few,TRBD2,CASRSGVSYEQYF,TGTGCCAGCCGTAGCGGGGTCTCCTACGAGCAGTACTTC
TRBJ2-3,TRBV5-1,.,.,CASSFNKGVADTQYF,TGCGCCAGCAGCTTTAATAAGGGTGTTGCAGATACGCAGTATTTT
TRBJ2-7,TRBV7-2,.,.,CASSLFGSGLGAGYEQYF,TGTGCCAGCAGCTTATTCGGTAGTGGGCTCGGCGCTGGATACGAGCAGTACTTC
TRBJ1-6,TRBV11-3,.,TRBD1,CASSRDRQSPLHF,TGTGCCAGCAGCCGGGACAGGCAGTCACCCCTCCACTTT
TRBJ2-3,TRBV24-1,many,.,CATSGAGTDTQYF,TGTGCCACCAGTGGGGCAGGCACAGATACGCAGTATTTT
TRBJ2-4,TRBV6-2/TRBV6-3,.,TRBD1,CATSNDRAKNIQYF,TGTGCCACCTCAAACGACAGGGCGAAAAACATTCAGTACTTC
TRBJ2-1,TRBV27,.,.,CASSLRQAHEQFF,TGTGCCAGCAGTCTGCGACAGGCCCATGAGCAGTTCTTC
TRBJ2-5,TRBV5-1,.,.,CASSLPQTGEYQETQYF,TGCGCCAGCAGCCTTCCCCAGACAGGAGAGTACCAAGAGACCCAGTACTTC
TRBJ2-3,TRBV3-1,.,TRBD2,CASSRLSGGGADTQYF,TGTGCCAGCAGCCGCCTTAGCGGGGGGGGAGCAGATACGCAGTATTTT
TRBJ2-7,TRBV18,.,.,CASSPVGQNYEQYF,TGTGCCAGCTCACCAGTAGGACAGAATTACGAGCAGTACTTC
TRBJ2-4,TRBV2,.,.,CASSEPGAKNIQYF,TGTGCCAGCAGTGAACCGGGGGCCAAAAACATTCAGTACTTC
TRBJ2-2,TRBV11-2,.,.,CASRADLRPGELFF,TGTGCCAGCAGGGCCGATCTTCGACCCGGGGAGCTGTTTTTT
TRBJ1-2,TRBV6-6,.,TRBD1,CASSYSGTGNGYTF,TGTGCCAGCAGTTACTCGGGGACAGGGAATGGCTACACCTTC
TRBJ2-4,TRBV5-1,few,.,CASSLERGNIQYF,TGCGCCAGCAGCTTGGAACGGGGAAACATTCAGTACTTC
TRBJ2-7,TRBV29-1,many,TRBD2,CSVGLAGAYEQYF,TGCAGCGTTGGACTAGCGGGAGCCTACGAGCAGTACTTC
TRBJ2-7,TRBV20-1,.,.,CSARGGGGASYEQYF,TGCAGTGCTAGAGGGGGAGGGGGCGCCTCTTACGAGCAGTACTTC
TRBJ2-1,TRBV6-2/TRBV6-3,.,.,CASSLLARWNNEQFF,TGTGCCAGCAGCCTACTAGCCCGGTGGAACAATGAGCAGTTCTTC
TRBJ1-5,TRBV12-3/TRBV12-4,few,.,CASSLDVNQPQHF,TGTGCCAGCAGTTTGGATGTCAATCAGCCCCAGCATTTT
TRBJ1-5,TRBV12-3/TRBV12-4,.,.,CASRDLYSNQPQHF,TGTGCCAGCAGGGACTTGTATAGCAATCAGCCCCAGCATTTT
TRBJ2-5,TRBV14,.,TRBD1,CASSQGWTGEETQYF,TGTGCCAGCAGCCAAGGTTGGACAGGGGAGGAGACCCAGTACTTC
TRBJ2-5,TRBV20-1,.,TRBD2,CSATSPAGGGYQETQYF,TGCAGTGCGACTTCACCAGCGGGAGGGGGGTACCAAGAGACCCAGTACTTC
TRBJ2-7,TRBV28,.,.,CASSIGGSIPYEQYF,TGTGCCAGCAGTATCGGCGGGTCCATTCCCTACGAGCAGTACTTC
TRBJ2-7,TRBV9,.,.,CASSVDVGSYEQYF,TGTGCCAGCAGCGTAGATGTGGGGTCCTACGAGCAGTACTTC
TRBJ2-7,TRBV29-1,.,.,CSVASVLLYEQYF,TGCAGCGTTGCATCAGTTCTCCTCTACGAGCAGTACTTC
TRBJ2-1,TRBV24-1,few,TRBD1,CATSERDSSYNEQFF,TGTGCCACCAGTGAAAGGGACAGCTCCTACAATGAGCAGTTCTTC
TRBJ1-2,TRBV12-3/TRBV12-4,few,.,CASSLEDGYTF,TGTGCCAGCAGTTTAGAAGATGGCTACACCTTC
TRBJ2-3,TRBV9,.,TRBD2,CASSARLAASTDTQYF,TGTGCCAGCAGCGCCCGACTAGCGGCAAGCACAGATACGCAGTATTTT
TRBJ2-1,TRBV7-9,few,.,CASSPYPPEQFF,TGTGCCAGCAGCCCCTACCCGCCTGAGCAGTTCTTC
TRBJ1-2,TRBV5-1,few,.,CASTYQGGYTF,TGCGCCAGCACCTACCAGGGTGGCTACACCTTC
TRBJ1-1,TRBV4-1,few,TRBD1,CASSHPGQHTEAFF,TGCGCCAGCAGCCACCCGGGACAGCACACTGAAGCTTTCTTT
TRBJ2-1,TRBV7-2,.,TRBD2,CASSLRNQRGRNEQFF,TGTGCCAGCAGCTTGAGGAACCAGCGGGGACGTAATGAGCAGTTCTTC
TRBJ2-4,TRBV3-1,.,.,CASSQGQVIQYF,TGTGCCAGCAGCCAAGGACAGGTCATTCAGTACTTC
TRBJ1-2,TRBV6-1,.,TRBD1,CASRAGGDGYTF,TGTGCCAGCAGAGCAGGGGGCGATGGCTACACCTTC
TRBJ2-7,TRBV7-2,.,.,CASSPRTAKEQYF,TGTGCCAGCAGCCCCAGGACAGCTAAAGAGCAGTACTTC
TRBJ1-5,TRBV29-1,.,TRBD1,CSVCERDRSTPQHF,TGCAGCGTGTGTGAACGGGACAGGTCCACGCCCCAGCATTTT
TRBJ2-1,TRBV12-3/TRBV12-4,few,.,CASSLRRGSYNEQFF,TGTGCCAGCAGTTTGAGAAGGGGCTCCTACAATGAGCAGTTCTTC
TRBJ1-2,TRBV28,few,.,CASTLGGLFYGYTF,TGTGCCAGCACCCTGGGGGGTCTGTTCTATGGCTACACCTTC
TRBJ1-2,TRBV2,few,.,CASSEVPRFYTF,TGTGCCAGCAGTGAAGTCCCACGGTTCTACACCTTC
TRBJ1-1,TRBV6-5,.,TRBD1,CASALPGQGTEAFF,TGTGCCAGCGCCTTACCGGGACAGGGAACTGAAGCTTTCTTT
TRBJ2-5,TRBV23-1,few,.,CASSPSWDKQETQYF,TGCGCCAGCAGCCCCTCCTGGGACAAGCAAGAGACCCAGTACTTC
TRBJ2-1,TRBV10-3,.,.,CAISESQGRDEQFF,TGTGCCATCAGTGAGTCACAGGGTAGAGATGAGCAGTTCTTC
TRBJ2-3,TRBV20-1,.,TRBD1,CSVYRDREADTQYF,TGCAGTGTGTACCGGGACAGGGAGGCAGATACGCAGTATTTT
TRBJ2-2,TRBV11-2,.,.,CASSLSPVVGDTGELFF,TGTGCCAGCAGCTTATCTCCGGTGGTTGGGGACACCGGGGAGCTGTTTTTT
TRBJ2-1,TRBV29-1,few,.,CSAIWQSGGYNEQFF,TGCAGCGCAATCTGGCAAAGCGGCGGCTACAATGAGCAGTTCTTC